This record concerns one T cell receptor beta chain sequence. Its antigen is unknown. The sample comes from a study of cytomegalovirus exposure and HLA in healthy donors. Study results and limitations: As confirmed in vitro, three CMV-associated chains were specific for CMV antigens.

Germline CDR1 and CDR2: MDHEN and SYDVKM. Trimming cost V 2 bases and J 4 bases, with 11 bases left between them. CDR3 length equals 14 residues. Assay used: immunoSEQ multiplex PCR; TCRdb lists only in-frame clones, some missing. The table has 52,000 or so clones, about 91% seen once. The TCR originated in a woman aged 18-35 years in good health and CMV-seronegative. Sequencing was done on a sample of PBMCs. The chain combines TRBV28 with TRBJ1-1; D is unclear. The CDR3 DNA is TGTGCCAGCAGTTTAGGAGGGTTGGGCACTGAAGCTTTCTTT. Translation: CASSLGGLGTEAFF.